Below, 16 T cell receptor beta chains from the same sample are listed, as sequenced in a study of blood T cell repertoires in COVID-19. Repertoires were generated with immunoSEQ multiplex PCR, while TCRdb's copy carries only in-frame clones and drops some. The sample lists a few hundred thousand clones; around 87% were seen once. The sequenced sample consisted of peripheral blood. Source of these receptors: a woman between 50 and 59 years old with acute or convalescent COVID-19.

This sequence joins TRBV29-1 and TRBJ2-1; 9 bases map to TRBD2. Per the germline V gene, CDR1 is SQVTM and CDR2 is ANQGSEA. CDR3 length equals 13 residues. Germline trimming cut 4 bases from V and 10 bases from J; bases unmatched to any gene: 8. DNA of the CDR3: TGCAGCGTTGCCCCGCTTCTAGCGGGAGAGCAGTTCTTC. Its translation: CSVAPLLAGEQFF.

The CDR3 here is CASSLGGLKEQFF. The CDR3 DNA reads TGTGCCAGCAGCTTAGGTGGGCTAAAGGAGCAGTTCTTC. This sequence joins TRBV7-9 and TRBJ2-1; no clear D. The CDR3 has 13 residues. V gave up 1 base and J gave up 10 bases, with 11 bases separating them. CDR1 and CDR2 from the germline V gene are SEHNR and FQNEAQ (reference sequence).

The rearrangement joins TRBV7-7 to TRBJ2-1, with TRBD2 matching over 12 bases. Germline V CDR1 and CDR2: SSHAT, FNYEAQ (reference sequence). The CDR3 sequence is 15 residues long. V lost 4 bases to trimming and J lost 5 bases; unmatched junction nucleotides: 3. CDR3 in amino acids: CASSYGLAGNNEQFF. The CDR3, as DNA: TGTGCCAGCAGCTATGGACTAGCGGGGAACAATGAGCAGTTCTTC.

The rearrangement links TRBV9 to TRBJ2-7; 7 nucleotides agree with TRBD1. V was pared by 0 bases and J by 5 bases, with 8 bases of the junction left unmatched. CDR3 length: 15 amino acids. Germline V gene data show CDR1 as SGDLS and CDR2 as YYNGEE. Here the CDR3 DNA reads TGTGCCAGCAGCGTAGCTTGGCAGGGGGTCCACGAGCAGTACTTC. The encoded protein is CASSVAWQGVHEQYF.

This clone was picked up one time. CDR3 amino acids: CASSLDGNEQFF. CDR3 DNA: TGCGCCAGCAGCTTGGACGGCAATGAGCAGTTCTTC. The J gene is TRBJ2-1, the V gene TRBV5-1, with no clear D. The V end was cut by 0 bases, the J end by 6 bases, with 4 bases between. CDR3 length equals 12 residues. Germline assignment: CDR1 SGHRS and CDR2 YFSETQ.

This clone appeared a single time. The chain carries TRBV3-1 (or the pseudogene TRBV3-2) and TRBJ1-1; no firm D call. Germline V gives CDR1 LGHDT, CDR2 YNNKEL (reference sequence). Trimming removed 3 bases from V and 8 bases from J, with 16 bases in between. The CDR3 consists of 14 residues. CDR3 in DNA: TGTGCCAGCAGCCAGCAAGGGAGTGGGTCGGAAGCTTTCTTT. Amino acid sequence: CASSQQGSGSEAFF.

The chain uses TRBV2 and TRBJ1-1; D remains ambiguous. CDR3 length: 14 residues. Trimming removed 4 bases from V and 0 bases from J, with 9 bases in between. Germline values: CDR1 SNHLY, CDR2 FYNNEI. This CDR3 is CASSGDIMNTEAFF. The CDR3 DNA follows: TGTGCCAGCAGTGGTGACATCATGAACACTGAAGCTTTCTTT.

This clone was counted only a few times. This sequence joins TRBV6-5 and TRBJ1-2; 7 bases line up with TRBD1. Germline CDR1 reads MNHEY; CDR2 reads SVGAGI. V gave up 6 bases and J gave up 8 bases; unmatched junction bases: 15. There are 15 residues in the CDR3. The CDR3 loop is CASSTWDSPEGGYTF. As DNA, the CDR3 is TGTGCCAGCAGCACATGGGACAGCCCAGAGGGAGGCTACACCTTC.

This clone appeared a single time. CDR3 sequence: CASSLGQGYNSPLHF. Written as DNA, the CDR3 is TGTGCCAGCAGCTTGGGACAGGGGTACAATTCACCCCTCCACTTT. The V call is TRBV5-4, the J call TRBJ1-6, with TRBD1 identical over 8 bases. Germline CDR1 is SGHNT and CDR2 is YYREEE (reference sequence). Trimming took 0 bases from V and 7 from J; bases not matched to a gene: 3. The CDR3 runs 15 residues.

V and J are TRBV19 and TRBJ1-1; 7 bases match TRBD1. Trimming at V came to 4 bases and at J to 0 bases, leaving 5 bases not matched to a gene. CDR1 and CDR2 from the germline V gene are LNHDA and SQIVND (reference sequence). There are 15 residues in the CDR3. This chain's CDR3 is CASSNRGSMNTEAFF. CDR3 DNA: TGTGCCAGTAGTAACAGGGGATCCATGAACACTGAAGCTTTCTTT.

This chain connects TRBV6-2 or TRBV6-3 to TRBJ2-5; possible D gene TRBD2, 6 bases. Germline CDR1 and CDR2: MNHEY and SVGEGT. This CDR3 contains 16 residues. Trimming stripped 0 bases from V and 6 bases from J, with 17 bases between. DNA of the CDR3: TGTGCCAGCAGTTACTCGGTAGCGGAAGGGATAAAGACCCAGTACTTC. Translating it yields CASSYSVAEGIKTQYF.

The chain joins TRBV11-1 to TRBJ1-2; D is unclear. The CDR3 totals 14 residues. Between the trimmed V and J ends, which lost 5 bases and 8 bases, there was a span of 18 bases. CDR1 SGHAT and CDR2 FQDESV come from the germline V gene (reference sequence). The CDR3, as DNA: TGTGCCAGCAGCCCGCGGGTTCCTAAGGGCGGCTACACCTTC. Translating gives CASSPRVPKGGYTF. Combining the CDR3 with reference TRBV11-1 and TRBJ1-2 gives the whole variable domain EAEVAQSPRYKITEKSQAVAFWCDPISGHATLYWYRQILGQGPELLVQFQDESVVDDSQLPKDRFSAERLKGVDSTLKIQPAELGDSAMYLCASSPRVPKGGYTFGSGTRLTVV.

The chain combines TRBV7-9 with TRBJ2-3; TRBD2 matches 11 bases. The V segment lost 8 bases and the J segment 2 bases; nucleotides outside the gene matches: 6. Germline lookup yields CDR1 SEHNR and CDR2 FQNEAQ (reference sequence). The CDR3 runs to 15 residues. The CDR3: CASGTSGGPTDTQYF. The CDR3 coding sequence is TGTGCCAGCGGAACTAGCGGGGGCCCCACAGATACGCAGTATTTT.

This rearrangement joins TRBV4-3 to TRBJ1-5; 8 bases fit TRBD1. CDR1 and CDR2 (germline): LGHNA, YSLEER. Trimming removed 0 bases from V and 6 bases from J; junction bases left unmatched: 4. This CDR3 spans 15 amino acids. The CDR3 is CASSQDRQGFQPQHF. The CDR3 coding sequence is TGCGCCAGCAGCCAAGATAGACAGGGGTTTCAGCCCCAGCATTTT.

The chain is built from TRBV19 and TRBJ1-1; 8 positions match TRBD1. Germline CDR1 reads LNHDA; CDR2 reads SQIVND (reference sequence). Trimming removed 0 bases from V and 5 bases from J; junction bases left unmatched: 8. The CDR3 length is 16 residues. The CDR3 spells CASSIEPGQGRTEAFF. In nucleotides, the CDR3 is TGTGCCAGTAGTATAGAACCAGGACAGGGCAGAACTGAAGCTTTCTTT.

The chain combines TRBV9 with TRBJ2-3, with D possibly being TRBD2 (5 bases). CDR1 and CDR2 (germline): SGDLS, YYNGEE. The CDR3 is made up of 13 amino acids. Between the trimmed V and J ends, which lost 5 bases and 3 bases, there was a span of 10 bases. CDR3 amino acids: CASSREVTDTQYF. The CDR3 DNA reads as TGTGCCAGCAGTCGGGAAGTTACAGATACGCAGTATTTT.